This paragraph covers one T cell receptor (beta chain) sequence. This clonotype occurred a few times. Its specific antigen is unknown. No much larger clone exists at a distance of one base, and base qualities are not known. The sample belongs to a study of identical twins (dated by TCRdb to 2015 to 2016). Regarding the research as a whole: The study deep-sequenced TCR alpha and beta repertoires from monozygotic twins, unrelated adults of various ages and cord blood to test whether fetal clonotypes persist. Replicate twin experiments were performed at different times using different library preparation protocols to rule out contamination.

All donors were healthy Caucasians. The twin cohort consisted of three pairs of female monozygotic twins, all aged about 18 to 30 years. Peripheral blood mononuclear cells were the source from which RNA for the TCR libraries was isolated. What the study reported, not specific to this receptor: Because the same donors could not be followed over many years, the conclusions relied on cross-sectional statistical analysis. Abundant cord blood beta clonotypes carried fewer insertions; young adult naive repertoires showed a weaker similar trend, while memory repertoires showed none. Compared with coincidental sharing between unrelated individuals, an excess of low generation-probability sequences was observed among out-of-frame TCR alpha sequences shared between twins. The excess sharing between twins in beta out-of-frame sequences was weaker because fewer shared sequences reduced the signal-to-noise ratio. Invariant T cells such as MAIT and iNKT could partly confound zero-insertion analyses, though diverse VJ usage argued against this for most clonotypes. Out-of-frame TCR alpha sharing in monozygotic twins was systematically underestimated by recombination models, whereas sharing between unrelated individuals was in agreement with the recombination models.

Trimming at the junction amounts to 4 bases on V and 4 bases on J, and the germline ends lie 10 bases apart. CDR3 length: 13 amino acids, cysteine to phenylalanine. Only the CDR3 DNA is retained, 39 bases long and in frame from the first base. Per the germline V gene, SGHRS is the CDR1 and YFSETQ is the CDR2. Receptor amplification or capture employed 5' RACE. The instrument given in TCRdb is Illumina HiSeq 2000. A universal primer binding site was introduced by template switching, and a unique molecular identifier was present in the final cDNA, enabling accurate counting of TCR cDNA molecules. Specific primers in the conserved constant-segment region were used to synthesize first-strand cDNA for TCR alpha and beta chains. To control for contamination, each cDNA library was double barcoded with a SMART-Mk sample barcode plus Illumina barcodes. TruSeq adapter sequences along with Illumina sample barcodes were introduced in two successive PCR steps. TCR alpha and beta cDNA libraries were sequenced on the Illumina HiSeq platform with custom primers. As for the authors' bioinformatics: MiGEC processed the raw reads to extract unique molecular identifiers, while MiXCR was used to determine the CDR3 positions. For each individual, recombination models were inferred using an EM algorithm with the repgenHMM and IGoR tools. Shared clonotypes were analyzed with the tcR package in R, and sharing was normalized by the product of cloneset sizes. To study raw recombination without the effects of thymic and clonal selection, out-of-frame nonproductive sequences were analyzed. TCRdb trimmed the raw reads at Q25, called clones with MiXCR and kept productive beta chains. Entries that share a CDR3 protein sequence are merged under the most common genes and DNA. TCRdb, not the original authors, processed these V and J calls. The sample table lists hundreds of thousands of distinct CDR3 sequences, about 12% of them with a count of one. Around 1.5% of the sample rests with the top ten.

These data were likewise used in another study, on yellow fever vaccine responses in identical twins. The second paper further reports: According to the authors, in identical twins the way T cells responded to vaccination appeared partly convergent and partly personalized. In identical twins, the study followed T cell clones that responded to the vaccine with precision.

The material sequenced was PBMCs. The rearranged segments are TRBV5-1 and TRBJ2-3, with the D gene call left open. This TCR came from a woman aged 18-35 years in good health. The encoded CDR3 is CASSGVLADTQYF. The DNA is TGCGCCAGCAGCGGCGTCCTCGCAGATACGCAGTATTTT.